The 10 T cell receptor beta chains below all came from one sample that was sequenced in a study of Ad26.COV2.S vaccination and SARS-CoV-2 variants. Profiled with immunoSEQ multiplex PCR; TCRdb holds only in-frame clones, not every one. In the table there are fewer than 400,000 clones, about 86% of which are singletons. Noted treatment: 15 to 20 received Ad26.COV2.S at low or high dose, single or two shots; several received placebo; per-sample allocation not given. Collection of the samples took place on day 63 after the first injection of vaccine or placebo. The source material was peripheral blood, sampled in a trial of Ad26.COV2.S vaccine versus placebo. The origin of the receptors is a person aged 18 to 59 who received the Ad26.COV2.S COVID-19 vaccine or a placebo.

V and J are TRBV3-1 (or the pseudogene TRBV3-2) and TRBJ2-7, with TRBD1 matching 7 bases. The CDR3 totals 14 residues. CDR1 is LGHDT, CDR2 YNNKEL, per germline (reference sequence). Trimming removed 3 bases from V and 5 bases from J; junction bases left unmatched: 7. The CDR3 here is CASSQSTGFHEQYF. Written as DNA, the CDR3 is TGTGCCAGCAGCCAGTCGACAGGGTTCCACGAGCAGTACTTC.

This clone was observed a single time. V and J are TRBV7-2 and TRBJ2-3, with 8 bases lining up with TRBD2. Trimming cost V 0 bases and J 7 bases; bases outside gene matches: 9. The CDR3 loop spans 16 amino acids. Per germline, CDR1 SGHTA and CDR2 FQGNSA. The CDR3 DNA is TGTGCCAGCAGCTTAGCTGGGCGGGGGGCCGCGAATACGCAGTATTTT. The encoded protein is CASSLAGRGAANTQYF.

The chain uses TRBV27 and TRBJ1-5; D gene unclear. CDR1 and CDR2 from the germline V gene are MNHEY and SMNVEV (reference sequence). CDR3 length equals 15 residues. Trimming removed 2 bases from V and 8 bases from J, with 16 bases in between. CDR3 sequence: CASSLGTPASKPQHF. In DNA form, the CDR3 reads TGTGCCAGCAGTTTAGGCACCCCGGCGTCCAAGCCCCAGCATTTT.

This chain joins TRBV19 and TRBJ2-7, with D perhaps TRBD2 (7 bases). Germline V gene sequence: CDR1 LNHDA, CDR2 SQIVND (reference sequence). V was trimmed by 8 bases and J by 2 bases, leaving 13 bases between them. The CDR3 loop spans 13 amino acids. This CDR3 is CASSEGGTYEQYF. In nucleotides, the CDR3 is TGTGCCAGTTCTGAGGGGGGGACCTACGAGCAGTACTTC.

V is TRBV6-6 and J is TRBJ1-2, with D unclear. CDR3 length: 16 amino acids. The V end was cut by 0 bases, the J end by 2 bases, with 13 bases between. Germline lookup yields CDR1 MNHNY and CDR2 SVGAGI (reference sequence). The CDR3 DNA sequence: TGTGCCAGCAGTTACTCGCCGCACAGTCTGAACTATGGCTACACCTTC. This translates into CASSYSPHSLNYGYTF.

The chain has TRBV5-5 and TRBJ2-2; D remains unclear. The CDR3 runs to 15 residues. Looked up from germline, CDR1 is SGHKS and CDR2 is YYEKEE (reference sequence). V was clipped by 1 base and J by 2 bases, with 9 bases between them. In DNA, the CDR3 is TGTGCCAGCAGCTTGCGCACTCTTAACACCGGGGAGCTGTTTTTT. Residues: CASSLRTLNTGELFF.

The sample holds one count of this clone. The J gene is TRBJ1-2, the V gene TRBV5-4, with D perhaps TRBD1 (5 bases). This CDR3 region has 14 residues. V shed 4 bases and J shed 4 bases, with 14 bases lying between them. Germline V lookup: CDR1 SGHNT, CDR2 YYREEE (reference sequence). The CDR3 sequence: CASSPLGEGYGYTF. DNA for the CDR3: TGTGCCAGCAGCCCCCTAGGGGAGGGCTATGGCTACACCTTC.

The chain's CDR3 is CASSSRGALQVYGYTF. In DNA form, the CDR3 reads TGCGCCAGCAGCTCGAGAGGTGCACTACAGGTCTATGGCTACACCTTC. The V call is TRBV5-1, the J call TRBJ1-2, with D possibly being TRBD1 (5 bases). Between the trimmed V and J ends, which lost 3 bases and 4 bases, there was a span of 19 bases. This CDR3 comprises 16 residues. Germline values: CDR1 SGHRS, CDR2 YFSETQ.

This clone was counted between two and nine times. The rearrangement joins TRBV28 to TRBJ2-3; D is possibly TRBD1 (6 bases). Germline assignment: CDR1 MDHEN and CDR2 SYDVKM. The germline V and J ends were trimmed by 7 bases and 3 bases, with 14 bases remaining between them. The CDR3 totals 14 residues. The CDR3 DNA reads TGTGCCAGCAATGGGGCAGGGGAGACAGATACGCAGTATTTT. It is translated as CASNGAGETDTQYF.

This clone was picked up one time. This chain joins TRBV19 and TRBJ2-1, with no clear D. Germline-derived CDR1 and CDR2 are LNHDA and SQIVND (reference sequence). The CDR3 spans 13 residues. V was shortened by 5 bases and J by 6 bases, with 11 bases between the two germline ends. The CDR3 loop is CASSVRSSNEQFF. The CDR3 DNA sequence: TGTGCCAGTAGTGTTCGTAGCTCCAATGAGCAGTTCTTC.